A single sample gave rise to the 27 T cell receptor beta chains below, sequenced in a study of control samples from healthy donors and cancer patients. Here immunoSEQ multiplex PCR was the method, and the copy in TCRdb shows in-frame clones only, minus some. This table holds 50,000 to 75,000 clones, 65% to 90% found once. Sequencing input: blood. The receptors stem from a man aged 40-49 years in good health.

The chain is built from TRBV18 and TRBJ1-6; perhaps TRBD1 as D (6 bases). The CDR3 is 18 amino acids. From germline, CDR1 is KGHSH and CDR2 LQKENI. The germline V and J ends were trimmed by 4 bases and 8 bases, with 24 bases remaining between them. The CDR3 loop reads CASSLLRQDTSGDSPLHF. In DNA, the CDR3 is TGTGCCAGCTCACTACTTAGACAGGATACCTCAGGGGATTCACCCCTCCACTTT.

Only one count was recorded for this clone. The chain combines TRBV3-1 (or the pseudogene TRBV3-2) with TRBJ2-7; D call uncertain. Germline-derived CDR1 and CDR2 are LGHDT and YNNKEL (reference sequence). The germline V and J ends were trimmed by 1 base and 0 bases, with 13 bases remaining between them. CDR3 length equals 16 residues. The chain's CDR3 is CASSQGIEYPSYEQYF. CDR3 nucleotide sequence: TGTGCCAGCAGCCAAGGTATTGAATATCCCTCCTACGAGCAGTACTTC.

V gene TRBV21-1 combines with J gene TRBJ1-2; the listed D gene, TRBD1, was not tested against the DNA. TRBV21-1 is shown as a pseudogene. This CDR3 contains 19 residues. CDR3 sequence (DNA): TGTGCCAGCAGCAAGCCGAGAGGACAGGGGGCGGGGTATCGCTATGGCTACACCTTC. Translating gives CASSKPRGQGAGYRYGYTF.

V gene TRBV10-3 combines with J gene TRBJ2-2, with TRBD1 identical over 10 bases. Germline V gene lookup returns CDR1 ENHRY and CDR2 SYGVKD. The CDR3 runs 15 residues. Trimming cost V 6 bases and J 6 bases; bases outside gene matches: 7. As DNA, the CDR3 is TGTGCCATCAGGGAAGGGACAGGGGATTCCGGGGAGCTGTTTTTT. This sequence encodes CAIREGTGDSGELFF.

This chain uses TRBV30 with TRBJ2-3, with 10 bases aligning to TRBD1. The V segment lost 5 bases and the J segment 5 bases; nucleotides outside the gene matches: 7. In germline, CDR1 is GTSNPN, CDR2 SVGIG (reference sequence). The CDR3 spans 14 residues. The CDR3 bases are TGTGCCTGGTTACGGGACAGGGGCGTAGATACGCAGTATTTT. This encodes CAWLRDRGVDTQYF.

The chain recombines TRBV19 with TRBJ2-3; D possibly corresponds to TRBD2 (7 bases). CDR1 is LNHDA, CDR2 SQIVND, per germline (reference sequence). The CDR3 spans 14 residues. V gave up 7 bases and J gave up 5 bases, with 16 bases separating them. The CDR3 sequence is CASIPRGAEDTQYF. The CDR3 DNA is TGTGCCAGTATCCCCCGGGGGGCCGAAGATACGCAGTATTTT.

The V and J genes are TRBV18 and TRBJ2-7; 12 bases align to TRBD2. The ends lost 4 bases at V and 2 bases at J; junction bases unmatched: 3. The CDR3 length is 15 residues. Germline-derived CDR1 and CDR2 are KGHSH and LQKENI. The CDR3 region is CASSQLAGGTYEQYF. The DNA for the CDR3 is TGTGCCAGCTCACAACTAGCGGGAGGTACCTACGAGCAGTACTTC. The variable domain in full, with the rest retrieved from reference TRBV18 and TRBJ2-7, is NAGVMQNPRHLVRRRGQEARLRCSPMKGHSHVYWYRQLPEEGLKFMVYLQKENIIDESGMPKERFSAEFPKEGPSILRIQQVVRGDSAAYFCASSQLAGGTYEQYFGPGTRLTVT.

This chain connects TRBV11-3 to TRBJ2-7; D unresolved. The germline gives CDR1 SGHNT, CDR2 YENEEA. The CDR3 totals 13 residues. Trimming removed 5 bases from V and 0 bases from J, with 8 bases in between. DNA of the CDR3: TGTGCCAGCAGCGGACGGTTCTCCTACGAGCAGTACTTC. This translates into CASSGRFSYEQYF.

The chain uses TRBV5-6 and TRBJ1-1; D gene uncertain. Trimming cost V 0 bases and J 0 bases, with 9 bases left between them. This CDR3 contains 15 residues. Germline V gene lookup returns CDR1 SGHDT and CDR2 YYEEEE. CDR3 in DNA: TGTGCCAGCAGCTTGGTTAACATTCTGAACACTGAAGCTTTCTTT. Amino acid sequence: CASSLVNILNTEAFF.

Written as DNA, the CDR3 is TGTGCCAGCAGCTCGGGACTAGCGGGGAATGAGCAGTTCTTC. Amino acid sequence: CASSSGLAGNEQFF. The chain employs TRBV11-3 and TRBJ2-1; 13 bases agree with TRBD2. The CDR3 runs 14 residues. The J segment lost 7 bases and the V segment lost 4 bases, leaving 1 base of the junction unmatched. Looked up from germline, CDR1 is SGHNT and CDR2 is YENEEA.

The chain employs TRBV2 and TRBJ2-3; D is uncertain. Germline CDR1 is SNHLY and CDR2 is FYNNEI. The CDR3 is made up of 14 amino acids. V was trimmed by 4 bases and J by 2 bases, leaving 10 bases between them. CDR3 protein: CASSARVTTDTQYF. CDR3 sequence (DNA): TGTGCCAGCAGTGCCCGGGTTACCACAGATACGCAGTATTTT.

CDR3 region: CASSLGGQVYEQYF. DNA of the CDR3: TGTGCCAGCAGCTTAGGAGGACAGGTCTACGAGCAGTACTTC. This chain uses TRBV13 with TRBJ2-7; 7 positions agree with TRBD1. J was trimmed by 3 bases and V by 0 bases; bases with no gene match: 2. Germline lookup yields CDR1 PRHDT and CDR2 FYEKMQ (reference sequence). The CDR3 runs 14 residues.

The V and J genes are TRBV7-9 and TRBJ1-1; possibly TRBD1 for D (6 bases). CDR1 and CDR2 (germline): SEHNR, FQNEAQ (reference sequence). Trimming pared 3 bases from V and 6 bases from J, leaving 17 bases between. This CDR3 is 15 amino acids long. This chain's CDR3 is CASSFGGRGGSEAFF. Here the CDR3 DNA reads TGTGCCAGCAGCTTCGGGGGCCGCGGGGGTTCTGAAGCTTTCTTT.

V gene TRBV6-5 combines with J gene TRBJ2-5; D unresolved. The ends were cut back, 2 bases at V and 2 bases at J, with 9 bases in the middle. This CDR3 region has 14 residues. Germline V lookup: CDR1 MNHEY, CDR2 SVGAGI. The CDR3: CASSYRVSQETQYF. The CDR3 DNA sequence: TGTGCCAGCAGTTACCGCGTGAGTCAAGAGACCCAGTACTTC.

This chain joins TRBV3-1 (or the pseudogene TRBV3-2) and TRBJ2-1; a weak D match, TRBD1 (5 bases). CDR3 size: 17 residues. V lost 0 bases and J lost 0, with 12 bases in between. The germline V gene encodes CDR1 LGHDT and CDR2 YNNKEL (reference sequence). For the CDR3, the DNA is TGTGCCAGCAGCCAAGATGTTAGGGGCCCCTCCTACAATGAGCAGTTCTTC. It specifies CASSQDVRGPSYNEQFF.

DNA for the CDR3: TGTGCCAGTACCAGGACAGTCGACTCTAATCAGCCCCAGCATTTT. Amino acid sequence: CASTRTVDSNQPQHF. The J gene is TRBJ1-5, the V gene TRBV19; TRBD1 might be the D (6 bases). Germline-derived CDR1 and CDR2 are LNHDA and SQIVND (reference sequence). The CDR3 totals 15 residues. V was trimmed by 7 bases and J by 4 bases, leaving 17 bases between them.

This chain links TRBV4-3 with TRBJ2-1, with 13 bases matching TRBD2. J was trimmed by 0 bases and V by 4 bases; bases with no gene match: 6. Per germline, CDR1 LGHNA and CDR2 YSLEER. The CDR3 contains 18 residues. The CDR3 spells CASSPELAGGVSYNEQFF. In nucleotides, the CDR3 is TGCGCCAGCAGCCCCGAACTAGCGGGGGGGGTCTCCTACAATGAGCAGTTCTTC.

The chain combines TRBV6-5 with TRBJ1-3; D perhaps matches TRBD1 (6 bases). The germline gives CDR1 MNHEY, CDR2 SVGAGI. Deletions cut 7 bases from V and 4 bases from J, with 17 bases between. There are 15 residues in the CDR3. This chain's CDR3 is CASIPGGATGNTIYF. As DNA, the CDR3 is TGTGCCAGCATCCCTGGGGGGGCGACAGGAAACACCATATATTTT.

The genes are TRBV19 and TRBJ1-2; 8 bases line up with TRBD1. This CDR3 spans 15 amino acids. The V gene's germline CDR1 is LNHDA and CDR2 SQIVND (reference sequence). In DNA form, the CDR3 reads TGTGCTTCCAGTATTCCGATAGGACAGGGCGGTGGCTACACCTTC. Translated: CASSIPIGQGGGYTF.

The V call is TRBV28, the J call TRBJ2-5; maybe TRBD1 (7 bases). CDR3 size: 13 residues. V lost 6 bases, J lost 5 bases, and 13 bases lay in between. Germline V CDR1 and CDR2: MDHEN, SYDVKM. The CDR3 DNA follows: TGTGCCAGCAGCACAGGGGCGGGGGAGACCCAGTACTTC. The encoded protein is CASSTGAGETQYF.

The gene calls are TRBV7-9 and TRBJ1-2; maybe TRBD1 (5 bases). V lost 4 bases, J lost 8 bases, and 8 bases lay in between. This CDR3 is built from 11 residues. Germline-derived CDR1 and CDR2 are SEHNR and FQNEAQ (reference sequence). CDR3 nucleotides: TGTGCCAGCAGCTCGGACATCGGCTACACCTTC. It yields the protein CASSSDIGYTF.

The V gene is TRBV18, the J gene TRBJ2-7; possibly TRBD1 for D (6 bases). CDR3 length equals 14 residues. V was clipped by 6 bases and J by 7 bases, with 19 bases between them. Germline V gene data show CDR1 as KGHSH and CDR2 as LQKENI. In nucleotides, the CDR3 is TGTGCCAGCTCGGACAGTTATCCATACGGGGAGCAGTACTTC. It yields the protein CASSDSYPYGEQYF. Together with reference TRBV18 and TRBJ2-7, the CDR3 gives the full variable domain: NAGVMQNPRHLVRRRGQEARLRCSPMKGHSHVYWYRQLPEEGLKFMVYLQKENIIDESGMPKERFSAEFPKEGPSILRIQQVVRGDSAAYFCASSDSYPYGEQYFGPGTRLTVT.

In this sample, this clone turned up once. This chain uses TRBV6-2 or TRBV6-3 with TRBJ1-4; D possibly corresponds to TRBD1 (5 bases). CDR3 length: 16 residues. V lost 0 bases, J lost 7 bases, and 15 bases lay in between. Germline assignment: CDR1 MNHEY and CDR2 SVGEGT. The CDR3 sequence is CASSYSWGTATEKLFF. The CDR3 coding sequence is TGTGCCAGCAGTTACTCGTGGGGGACGGCTACTGAAAAACTGTTTTTT.

This clone was detected only once. This chain uses TRBV15 with TRBJ2-5, with a possible D match to TRBD2 (5 bases). The ends were cut back, 8 bases at V and 5 bases at J, with 15 bases in the middle. This CDR3 is built from 13 residues. The germline V gene has CDR1 LNHNV and CDR2 YYDKDF (reference sequence). CDR3 nucleotide sequence: TGTGCCACCTCTAAAGGGAGTTCGGAGACCCAGTACTTC. It translates to CATSKGSSETQYF. Combining the CDR3 with reference TRBV15 and TRBJ2-5 gives the whole variable domain DAMVIQNPRYQVTQFGKPVTLSCSQTLNHNVMYWYQQKSSQAPKLLFHYYDKDFNNEADTPDNFQSRRPNTSFCFLDIRSPGLGDTAMYLCATSKGSSETQYFGPGTRLLVL.

The chain employs TRBV11-2 and TRBJ2-5; a weak D match, TRBD2 (6 bases). The CDR3 totals 16 residues. CDR1 is SGHAT and CDR2 is FQNNGV in the germline V gene. Trimming took off 5 bases at V and 1 base at J, with 17 bases between the two ends. CDR3 DNA: TGTGCCAGCAGCCGCGGCGGGGCAGTACTCCAAGAGACCCAGTACTTC. This translates into CASSRGGAVLQETQYF.

This sequence joins TRBV3-1 (or the pseudogene TRBV3-2) and TRBJ1-1; no clear D. V lost 1 base, J lost 2 bases, and 8 bases lay in between. CDR1 LGHDT and CDR2 YNNKEL come from the germline V gene (reference sequence). The CDR3 contains 14 residues. CDR3 amino acids: CASSQVITNTEAFF. The DNA for the CDR3 is TGTGCCAGCAGCCAAGTCATCACAAACACTGAAGCTTTCTTT.

The CDR3 region is CASSYGGSGSYEQYF. The CDR3 DNA sequence: TGTGCCAGCAGTTACGGCGGGAGTGGATCCTACGAGCAGTACTTC. The V and J genes are TRBV6-5 and TRBJ2-7, with 7 bases lining up with TRBD2. The junction had 5 bases not matched to a gene; V was cut back by 2 bases and J by 1 base. Germline loops: CDR1 MNHEY, CDR2 SVGAGI. This CDR3 spans 15 amino acids.